The present T cell receptor beta chain was sequenced within a study of blood T cell repertoires in COVID-19 (dated by TCRdb to about 2020). Turning to the overall study: Samples from collaborators originated in the United States, Italy and Spain and spanned both the acute and convalescent phases of COVID-19. The prospective study material was composed of cDNA or gDNA derived from T cells, B-cell-depleted T cells, or PBMCs. Sample metadata almost always included a de-identified subject ID, COVID-19 status, age in years and sex. The dataset comprised deeply sampled blood TCRbeta repertoires from subjects exposed to, actively infected with, or recovered from COVID-19. Where HLA class I and class II types were available, the types were taken from metadata supplied by the sample provider, not from assay-based typing. Samples came from the ongoing ImmuneRACE study (first 160 participants) plus 1,254 subjects from 6 global collaborators. A freely available public database, intended as a resource for researchers studying the immune response to SARS-CoV-2, is where the repertoires were released.

The count of this clone is one. Its target antigen remains unknown. No much larger clone exists at a distance of one base, and base qualities are not known. TCRbeta CDR3 regions were amplified from genomic DNA by means of the immunoSEQ Assay, a bias-controlled multiplex PCR. Per the original workflow: The number of nucleated cells in each sample was estimated from the amplification of reference gene primers within the assay. To quantify the absolute abundance of each unique TCRbeta CDR3 rearrangement, sequence reads were collapsed and filtered. For each sample, productive Simpson clonality was calculated by taking the square root of Simpson's diversity index across productive rearrangements. In its TCRdb copy, this immuneACCESS table keeps in-frame sequences only and misses some clones. Where compared with another copy, unresolved V genes explain less than half of these, and the others have no known cause. V and J calls and clone size are copied from that table; D and trimming were computed from the DNA. This sample comprises over 150,000 clones, around four fifths of them detected only once. The ten largest clones represent approximately 8.2% of the sample.

In Seattle, one collaborating source enrolled patients while the infection was active and tracked those patients longitudinally over the course of disease. Each collaborating institution followed its own protocols to collect whole blood in K2EDTA tubes. For TCRbeta analysis, collaborator samples were shipped as frozen whole blood, as isolated PBMCs, or as DNA extracted from either sample type. Spanning cysteine to phenylalanine, the CDR3 consists of 13 amino acids. CDR3 DNA is the only sequence kept; it has 39 bases, read in frame from the first base. V loses 2 bases of germline sequence and J loses 4 bases, and the interval between the two ends is 8 bases. Reading the germline V gene gives CDR1 SGHTS and CDR2 YDEGEE. What the study reported, not specific to this receptor: The amount of clinical and demographic metadata varied by source and participant and was provided uncurated.

This sequence uses TRBV5-8 and TRBJ2-3, with the identity of the D gene unclear. The sequence came from a woman at least 80 years old with COVID-19, enrolled during active disease. Sequencing was carried out using peripheral blood. This receptor carries the CDR3 CASSFRSADTQYF. The sequenced DNA: TGTGCCAGCAGCTTCCGTAGTGCAGATACGCAGTATTTT.